Following are 19 T cell receptor beta chains from one sample sequenced in a study of blood T cell repertoires in COVID-19. Sequencing was performed with immunoSEQ multiplex PCR; in TCRdb, only in-frame clones are kept and a portion is missing. The table lists 90,000 to 110,000 clones, 75% to 85% of them singletons. The sample taken for sequencing was peripheral blood. The receptors here all came from a woman in her 70s with acute or convalescent COVID-19.

The chain links TRBV19 to TRBJ2-7; 8 nucleotides agree with TRBD1. Germline loops: CDR1 LNHDA, CDR2 SQIVND (reference sequence). This CDR3 contains 17 residues. V dropped 5 bases and J dropped 0; count of bases not matched to a gene: 12. Here the CDR3 reads CASSPYLDRASSYEQYF. The CDR3 DNA follows: TGTGCCAGTAGTCCCTACTTGGACAGGGCCTCCTCCTACGAGCAGTACTTC. Based on the CDR3 plus reference TRBV19 and TRBJ2-7, the full variable domain is DGGITQSPKYLFRKEGQNVTLSCEQNLNHDAMYWYRQDPGQGLRLIYYSQIVNDFQKGDIAEGYSVSREKKESFPLTVTSAQKNPTAFYLCASSPYLDRASSYEQYFGPGTRLTVT.

In its sample, this clone was seen once. This chain joins TRBV6-5 and TRBJ1-5; TRBD1 agrees at 9 bases. Losses at the gene ends were 5 bases for V and 5 bases for J; bases not matched to a gene: 1. Germline CDR1 reads MNHEY; CDR2 reads SVGAGI. The CDR3 length is 13 residues. CDR3 bases: TGTGCCAGCAGTCGGACAGGGGATCAGCCCCAGCATTTT. Translating it yields CASSRTGDQPQHF.

The chain couples TRBV29-1 to TRBJ2-2; D remains ambiguous. With 7 bases removed from V and 1 base from J, the gap between germline ends came to 10 bases. The V gene's germline CDR1 is SQVTM and CDR2 ANQGSEA. The CDR3 contains 13 residues. CDR3 protein: CSGEQENTGELFF. Here the CDR3 DNA reads TGCAGCGGTGAGCAGGAGAACACCGGGGAGCTGTTTTTT.

This chain uses TRBV19 with TRBJ2-5; 9 nucleotides agree with TRBD1. The germline V gene encodes CDR1 LNHDA and CDR2 SQIVND (reference sequence). This CDR3 is built from 16 residues. The V segment lost 7 bases and the J segment 1 base; nucleotides outside the gene matches: 10. CDR3 in DNA: TGTGCCAGTAAAGGTCCGGGACAGGGTCTCCAAGAGACCCAGTACTTC. Its protein is CASKGPGQGLQETQYF. The entire variable domain, with the rest obtained from reference TRBV19 and TRBJ2-5, is as follows: DGGITQSPKYLFRKEGQNVTLSCEQNLNHDAMYWYRQDPGQGLRLIYYSQIVNDFQKGDIAEGYSVSREKKESFPLTVTSAQKNPTAFYLCASKGPGQGLQETQYFGPGTRLLVL.

This rearrangement joins TRBV7-2 to TRBJ2-1, with 10 bases fitting TRBD2. The junction had 3 bases not matched to a gene; V was cut back by 4 bases and J by 3 bases. Germline assignment: CDR1 SGHTA and CDR2 FQGNSA. CDR3 length: 15 amino acids. CDR3 loop: CASSSGTSVYNEQFF. Here the CDR3 DNA reads TGTGCCAGCAGCTCGGGGACTAGCGTCTACAATGAGCAGTTCTTC.

The chain combines TRBV24-1 with TRBJ2-3; TRBD1 is a possible D gene (5 bases). The CDR3 consists of 14 residues. V lost 6 bases and J 2 bases, leaving 11 bases between the germline ends. Germline loops: CDR1 KGHDR, CDR2 SFDVKD. CDR3 protein: CATSRPGNTDTQYF. DNA for the CDR3: TGTGCCACCAGTAGGCCAGGGAACACAGATACGCAGTATTTT.

The chain recombines TRBV19 with TRBJ2-6; 11 positions agree with TRBD1. The V segment lost 1 base and the J segment 2 bases; nucleotides outside the gene matches: 7. The CDR3 covers 19 residues. Looked up from germline, CDR1 is LNHDA and CDR2 is SQIVND (reference sequence). The CDR3 here is CASSIGTGGESAGANVLTF. The CDR3 DNA follows: TGTGCCAGTAGTATAGGGACAGGGGGCGAGTCAGCTGGGGCCAACGTCCTGACTTTC.

V and J are TRBV28 and TRBJ1-1; 8 bases map to TRBD1. Per germline, CDR1 MDHEN and CDR2 SYDVKM. CDR3 length equals 16 residues. V gave up 5 bases and J gave up 0 bases; unmatched junction bases: 8. CDR3 amino acids: CASSPSGGLLNTEAFF. CDR3 bases: TGTGCCAGCAGTCCCTCAGGGGGCCTTTTGAACACTGAAGCTTTCTTT.

This chain links TRBV6-6 with TRBJ1-2, with 8 positions matching TRBD1. V was clipped by 8 bases and J by 6 bases; unmatched bases: 8. Germline V gene lookup returns CDR1 MNHNY and CDR2 SVGAGI (reference sequence). This CDR3 region has 13 residues. The CDR3 DNA is TGTGCCAGCTTACAACAGGGGGGCCATGGCTACACCTTC. It encodes CASLQQGGHGYTF.

CDR3 protein: CASSLEASGRKTGELFF. The DNA of the CDR3 is TGCGCCAGCAGCTTGGAGGCTAGCGGGAGAAAAACCGGGGAGCTGTTTTTT. The rearrangement joins TRBV5-1 to TRBJ2-2; 10 nucleotides agree with TRBD2. Looked up from germline, CDR1 is SGHRS and CDR2 is YFSETQ. This CDR3 comprises 17 residues. Trimming removed 0 bases from V and 5 bases from J; junction bases left unmatched: 7. Variable domain in full (rest from reference TRBV5-1 and TRBJ2-2): KAGVTQTPRYLIKTRGQQVTLSCSPISGHRSVSWYQQTPGQGLQFLFEYFSETQRNKGNFPGRFSGRQFSNSRSEMNVSTLELGDSALYLCASSLEASGRKTGELFFGEGSRLTVL.

This clone was seen a handful of times. The V gene is TRBV2, the J gene TRBJ1-2; D is unresolved. The CDR3 extends over 14 amino acids. V was shortened by 6 bases and J by 5 bases, with 16 bases between the two germline ends. The germline CDR1 and CDR2 sequences are SNHLY and FYNNEI. The chain's CDR3 is CASRGGGSLYGYTF. CDR3 coding DNA: TGTGCCAGCAGGGGTGGAGGGTCGCTTTATGGCTACACCTTC.

This clone was detected once. J is TRBJ1-1 and V is TRBV5-1, with D perhaps TRBD1 (5 bases). The CDR3 is made up of 15 amino acids. Germline CDR1 reads SGHRS; CDR2 reads YFSETQ. Trimming removed 0 bases from V and 5 bases from J, with 14 bases in between. Here the CDR3 reads CASSLAGGSWTEAFF. In DNA, the CDR3 is TGCGCCAGCAGCTTGGCGGGGGGGTCCTGGACTGAAGCTTTCTTT.

This clone was seen only once. The chain joins TRBV6-5 to TRBJ2-7, with 9 bases aligning to TRBD2. The germline V gene encodes CDR1 MNHEY and CDR2 SVGAGI. This CDR3 is 13 amino acids long. V trimming: 5 bases; J trimming: 4 bases; junction bases outside the gene matches: 3. The CDR3 spells CASSLAGSYEQYF. Here the CDR3 DNA reads TGTGCCAGCAGTCTAGCGGGGTCTTACGAGCAGTACTTC.

The rearrangement uses TRBV7-2 and TRBJ1-1; 10 bases are shared with TRBD1. Trimming cost V 9 bases and J 0 bases; bases outside gene matches: 1. From germline, CDR1 is SGHTA and CDR2 FQGNSA. This CDR3 spans 13 amino acids. The CDR3 loop reads CASGTGVNTEAFF. The CDR3 DNA is TGTGCCAGTGGGACAGGGGTGAACACTGAAGCTTTCTTT.

This chain uses TRBV12-3 or TRBV12-4 with TRBJ1-2; no clear D gene. The V end was cut by 3 bases, the J end by 4 bases, with 9 bases between. The CDR3 totals 13 residues. CDR3 in amino acids: CASSFAEPYGYTF. The CDR3, as DNA: TGTGCCAGCAGTTTTGCAGAACCCTATGGCTACACCTTC.

A few counts support this clone. V usage is TRBV2 and J usage is TRBJ2-7; D remains unclear. V lost 5 bases and J 9 bases, leaving 11 bases between the germline ends. The CDR3 consists of 11 residues. Per germline, CDR1 SNHLY and CDR2 FYNNEI. CDR3 coding DNA: TGTGCCAGCAGTCTAGAGCTCGGGCAGTACTTC. Its translation: CASSLELGQYF.

This clone came up once. The chain combines TRBV15 with TRBJ1-5; TRBD1 matches at 9 bases. The CDR3 runs 20 residues. CDR1 LNHNV and CDR2 YYDKDF come from the germline V gene (reference sequence). The junction had 13 bases not matched to a gene; V was cut back by 1 base and J by 0 bases. The CDR3 sequence is CATSRGPPGQGHYSNQPQHF. CDR3 nucleotides: TGTGCCACCAGCAGAGGCCCCCCGGGACAGGGTCATTATAGCAATCAGCCCCAGCATTTT.

This clone was picked up one time. The genes are TRBV6-1 and TRBJ1-1; D uncertain. V lost 5 bases and J 0 bases, leaving 10 bases between the germline ends. This CDR3 has 14 residues. Germline V lookup: CDR1 MNHNS, CDR2 SASEGT. In DNA, the CDR3 is TGTGCCAGCAGTTTGGAGGGAGTGAACACTGAAGCTTTCTTT. It encodes CASSLEGVNTEAFF.

CDR3 in DNA: TGTGCCAGCAGTGAGACTAGCGGGAGAACAGATACGCAGTATTTT. Protein sequence: CASSETSGRTDTQYF. The chain carries TRBV2 and TRBJ2-3, with TRBD2 identical over 12 bases. Trimming took 3 bases from V and 3 from J; bases not matched to a gene: 1. From germline, CDR1 is SNHLY and CDR2 FYNNEI. CDR3 length equals 15 residues.